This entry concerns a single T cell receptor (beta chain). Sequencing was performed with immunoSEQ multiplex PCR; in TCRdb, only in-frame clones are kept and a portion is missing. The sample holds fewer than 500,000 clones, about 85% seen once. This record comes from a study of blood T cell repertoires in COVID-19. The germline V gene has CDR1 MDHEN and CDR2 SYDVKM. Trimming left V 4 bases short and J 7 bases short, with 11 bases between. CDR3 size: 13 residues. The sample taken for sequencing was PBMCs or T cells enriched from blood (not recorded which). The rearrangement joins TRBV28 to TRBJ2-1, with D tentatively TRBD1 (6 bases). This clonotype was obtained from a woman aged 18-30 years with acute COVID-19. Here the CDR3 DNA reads TGTGCCAGCAGTTGGACAGTCGATAATGAGCAGTTCTTC. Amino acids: CASSWTVDNEQFF.